This TCR beta chain was recorded in a study of T cells after yellow fever vaccination. Points from the study as a whole: At approximately 96% for CD4 and around 91% for CD8, most primary-vaccination clones showed up again after the booster. Abundant clonotypes from the bulk population could have been carried over as contaminants into FACS-sorted repertoires.

This CDR3 comprises 15 residues. The V segment lost 7 bases and the J segment 4 bases; nucleotides outside the gene matches: 7. Germline CDR1 reads SGHTA; CDR2 reads FQGNSA. Production of TCR cDNA was by 5'RACE template switching, which also added a universal primer site and UMIs. MiXCR, run by TCRdb on the 5' RACE reads, gives a single entry per CDR3 protein. Here the sample spans roughly 74,000 distinct CDR3 sequences, about 6.6% being singletons. This clonotype was picked up many times. Antigen unknown. This sample comprised CD8+ T cells sorted from PBMCs, obtained 5 to 6 days after the first yellow fever vaccination. This TCR was recovered from a man between 18 and 29 years old who received the YFV17D yellow fever vaccine. The V call is TRBV7-2, the J call TRBJ1-3, with 10 positions matching TRBD1. The CDR3 sequence is CASTKDRGIGNTIYF. The CDR3 DNA sequence: TGTGCCAGCACCAAGGACAGGGGGATAGGAAACACCATATATTTT.